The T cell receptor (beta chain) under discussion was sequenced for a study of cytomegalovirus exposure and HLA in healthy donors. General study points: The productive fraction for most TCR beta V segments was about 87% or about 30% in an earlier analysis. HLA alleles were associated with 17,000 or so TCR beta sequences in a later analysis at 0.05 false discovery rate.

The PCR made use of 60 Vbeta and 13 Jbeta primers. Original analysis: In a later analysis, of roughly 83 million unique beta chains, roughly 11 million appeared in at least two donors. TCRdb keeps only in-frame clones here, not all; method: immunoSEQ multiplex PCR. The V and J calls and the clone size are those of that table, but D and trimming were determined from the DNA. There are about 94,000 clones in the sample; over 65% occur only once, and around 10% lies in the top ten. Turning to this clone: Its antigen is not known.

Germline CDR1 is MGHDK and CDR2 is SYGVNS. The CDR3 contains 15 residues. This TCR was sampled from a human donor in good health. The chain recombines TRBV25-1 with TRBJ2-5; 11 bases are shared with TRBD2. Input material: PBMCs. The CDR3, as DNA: TGTGTCCCGCCCTCAACTAGCGGGAGTGGGGAGACCCAGTACTTC. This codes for CVPPSTSGSGETQYF. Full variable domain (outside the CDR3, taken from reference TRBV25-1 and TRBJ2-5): EADIYQTPRYLVIGTGKKITLECSQTMGHDKMYWYQQDPGMELHLIHYSYGVNSTEKGDLSSESTVSRIRTEHFPLTLESARPSHTSQYLCVPPSTSGSGETQYFGPGTRLLVL.